This TCR beta chain derives from a study of T cells of healthy individuals. The CDR3 contains 11 residues. Germline V lookup: CDR1 DFQATT, CDR2 SNEGSKA (reference sequence). The V end lost 3 bases, the J end lost 6 bases, and 8 bases lay between the germline ends. This clonotype was observed many times. TCRdb recomputed calls from the 5' RACE reads with MiXCR, one row per CDR3 protein. Of 41,000 or so distinct CDR3 sequences detected, 4% to 5.5% appear once; the ten largest clones hold 9% to 10%. This clonotype was sampled from a human donor in good health. The chain joins TRBV20-1 to TRBJ2-5; D call uncertain. CDR3 residues: CSASPLKTQYF. The CDR3 DNA sequence: TGCAGTGCTAGCCCCCTAAAGACCCAGTACTTC.